The rows below give T cell receptor beta chains drawn from one sample of a study of human T cells and chemical hapten exposure. TCRdb used MiXCR to reprocess the RACE reads, holding one entry per CDR3 protein. The sample yields roughly 94,000 distinct CDR3 sequences, about a tenth seen once. The starting material was whole blood, obtained in connection with sensitization to the hapten diphenylcyclopropenone (DPC). These receptors all come from a middle-aged woman with alopecia areata. Some clones in this sample may be carry-over from other donors' samples. The CDR3 runs from the conserved cysteine through the conserved F or W.

v_gene	j_gene	CDR3aa
TRBV27	TRBJ2-7	CASSGQGVSEQYF
TRBV2	TRBJ2-7	CASSERPPGTGTYEQYF
TRBV4-2	TRBJ2-7	CASSQEDPGEQYF
TRBV20-1	TRBJ1-1	CSARFAGVRGNTEAFF
TRBV5-1	TRBJ2-7	CASSFRTAYEQYF
TRBV27	TRBJ1-5	CASSPRTGGLPQHF
TRBV7-2	TRBJ2-3	CASSWAQGATDTQYF
TRBV15	TRBJ2-6	CATEDRVSRLVVGANVLTF
TRBV3-1	TRBJ2-7	CASTRTGGTYEQYF
TRBV2	TRBJ2-7	CASRKDWATGWDF
TRBV12-3/TRBV12-4	TRBJ1-5	CASSLDDLGQPQHF
TRBV21-1	TRBJ2-7	CASSISTGTGYEQYF
TRBV6-1	TRBJ2-1	CASAGMKNEQFF
TRBV12-3/TRBV12-4	TRBJ2-7	CASSPGRELSKQYF
TRBV7-8	TRBJ2-7	CASSLAGTGGSYEQYF
TRBV13	TRBJ1-2	CASSYRGLANYGYTF
TRBV25-1	TRBJ2-4	CASSESGTSTSKNIQYF
TRBV6-2/TRBV6-3	TRBJ2-7	CASSSHGDRPYEQYF
TRBV9	TRBJ2-3	CASSLGQGGSDTQYF
TRBV28	TRBJ2-7	CASSFGTGAPYEQYF
TRBV6-2/TRBV6-3	TRBJ2-2	CASSYADIRTGELFF
TRBV28	TRBJ2-1	CASSYTTNSGRFIEQFF
TRBV5-4	TRBJ2-7	CASSSSTKGQGKYEQYF
TRBV28	TRBJ2-2	CASDGHRELFF
TRBV28	TRBJ1-2	CASSSGPGTPYGYTF
TRBV20-1	TRBJ2-2	CSAAETGAGELFF
TRBV20-1	TRBJ1-5	CSASKQGSNQPQHF
TRBV9	TRBJ1-4	CASSVDAGGGTNEKLFF
TRBV11-3	TRBJ2-5	CASSLDRASQTQYF
TRBV2	TRBJ2-2	CASSEGGLARPELFF
TRBV7-3	TRBJ2-5	CASSRAGGQETQYF
TRBV4-3	TRBJ2-3	CASSQDQPNTQYF
TRBV5-1	TRBJ2-7	CASSLVGQGANEQYF
TRBV18	TRBJ1-1	CASSRDSLMNTEAFF
TRBV7-9	TRBJ2-3	CASSLLGAADTQYF
TRBV28	TRBJ2-3	CASCFTTVPTDTQYF
TRBV7-2	TRBJ2-2	CASSPDYANTGELFF
TRBV29-1	TRBJ2-3	CSVWDRRASTDTQYF
TRBV18	TRBJ2-7	CASSPSGRAYEQYF
TRBV6-5	TRBJ2-7	CASRRESPYEQYF
TRBV10-3	TRBJ2-7	CAISLLAGAYEQYF
TRBV5-6	TRBJ1-1	CASSLWGEAFF